The 10 T cell receptor beta chains reported below all come from one sample, sequenced in a study of T cells of healthy individuals. MiXCR, run by TCRdb on the 5' RACE reads, gives a single entry per CDR3 protein. Seen here are around 100,000 distinct CDR3 sequences, 17% observed once, and the top ten hold 6.2%. All receptors derive from a human donor in good health.

A few counts support this clonotype. At one end the junction does not follow the germline gene, possibly because of a read error. The chain carries TRBV20-1 and TRBJ1-2; TRBD1 might be the D (5 bases). In germline, CDR1 is DFQATT, CDR2 SNEGSKA (reference sequence). The CDR3 is 13 residues long. CDR3: CSASARERGGYNF. The CDR3 DNA follows: TGCAGTGCTAGTGCCCGGGAGAGGGGTGGCTACAACTTC.

This chain joins TRBV5-1 and TRBJ2-3; the D is unclear. The V end was cut by 6 bases, the J end by 0 bases, with 11 bases between. The CDR3 contains 14 residues. The germline V gene encodes CDR1 SGHRS and CDR2 YFSETQ. CDR3 DNA: TGCGCCAGCAAGACTGCCGCTAGCACAGATACGCAGTATTTT. Encoded protein: CASKTAASTDTQYF.

This clonotype was recorded a few times. The chain employs TRBV5-1 and TRBJ2-1, with 8 bases that match TRBD1. The CDR3 is 15 residues long. Trimming cost V 3 bases and J 2 bases; bases outside gene matches: 4. From germline, CDR1 is SGHRS and CDR2 YFSETQ. The CDR3 DNA reads as TGCGCCAGCAGCTCTCACAGGGGGGCCTACAATGAGCAGTTCTTC. It translates to CASSSHRGAYNEQFF.

This clonotype has only a few counts. This chain joins TRBV28 and TRBJ1-1; no reliable D call. The ends were cut back, 5 bases at V and 5 bases at J, with 9 bases in the middle. The CDR3 spans 12 residues. Germline V CDR1 and CDR2: MDHEN, SYDVKM. The CDR3 reads CASSLRWTEAFF. DNA for the CDR3: TGTGCCAGCAGTCTCAGGTGGACTGAAGCTTTCTTT.

This clonotype has just a few counts. The chain combines TRBV12-3 or TRBV12-4 with TRBJ2-2; D ambiguous. The CDR3 sequence is 13 residues long. Deletions cut 1 base from V and 7 bases from J, with 7 bases between. The CDR3: CASSLERNGELFF. CDR3 nucleotide sequence: TGTGCCAGCAGTTTAGAACGGAACGGGGAGCTGTTTTTT.

The genes are TRBV28 and TRBJ1-1, with D maybe TRBD1 (6 bases). Germline V gene sequence: CDR1 MDHEN, CDR2 SYDVKM. This CDR3 region has 13 residues. V was shortened by 6 bases and J by 3 bases, with 11 bases between the two germline ends. DNA for the CDR3: TGTGCCAGCAGGGGAACAGGGTACACTGAAGCTTTCTTT. Its protein is CASRGTGYTEAFF. Combining the CDR3 with reference TRBV28 and TRBJ1-1 gives the whole variable domain DVKVTQSSRYLVKRTGEKVFLECVQDMDHENMFWYRQDPGLGLRLIYFSYDVKMKEKGDIPEGYSVSREKKERFSLILESASTNQTSMYLCASRGTGYTEAFFGQGTRLTVV.

This rearrangement joins TRBV29-1 to TRBJ1-5; 10 bases match TRBD1. Per the germline V gene, CDR1 is SQVTM and CDR2 is ANQGSEA. V lost 6 bases to trimming and J lost 4 bases; unmatched junction nucleotides: 6. The CDR3 contains 14 residues. The CDR3 region has the DNA TGCAGCGTCAGTGACAGGGGGCTGAATCAGCCCCAGCATTTT. It encodes CSVSDRGLNQPQHF.

This clonotype was picked up a small number of times. This chain uses TRBV6-2 or TRBV6-3 with TRBJ2-7, with D uncertain. CDR1 MNHEY and CDR2 SVGEGT come from the germline V gene. Deletions cut 2 bases from V and 1 base from J, with 12 bases between. This CDR3 has 15 residues. CDR3 bases: TGTGCCAGCAGTTACCGGCCAGTAGCTTCCTACGAGCAGTACTTC. Its protein is CASSYRPVASYEQYF.

This clonotype has a count of ten or more. The chain combines TRBV5-5 with TRBJ1-1, with 10 nucleotides matching TRBD1. V lost 3 bases to trimming and J lost 4 bases; unmatched junction nucleotides: 6. The CDR3 sequence is 15 residues long. Germline V gives CDR1 SGHKS, CDR2 YYEKEE (reference sequence). The CDR3, as DNA: TGTGCCAGCAGCTCGACAGGGGGCTACGTCACTGAAGCTTTCTTT. Protein product: CASSSTGGYVTEAFF.

The J gene is TRBJ2-7, the V gene TRBV28, with D possibly TRBD1 on 5 matching bases. The CDR3 spans 14 residues. Germline V gene lookup returns CDR1 MDHEN and CDR2 SYDVKM. V lost 3 bases and J 3 bases, leaving 12 bases between the germline ends. For the CDR3, the DNA is TGTGCCAGCAGTTTGTCCCACGACAGCTACGAGCAGTACTTC. It translates to CASSLSHDSYEQYF.